Listed below are T cell receptor beta chains from one sample, sequenced in a study of blood T cell repertoires in COVID-19. Here immunoSEQ multiplex PCR was the method, and the copy in TCRdb shows in-frame clones only, minus some. The sample contains a few hundred thousand clones, 86% of which appear only once. The material sequenced was peripheral blood. The receptors derive from a man aged 55 to 70 with acute or convalescent COVID-19. CDR3s include the opening cysteine and the closing phenylalanine or tryptophan. Each record gives: CDR3 length, V gene, J gene, D gene, clone size, CDR3 DNA, CDR3 protein. A D gene is named only where the DNA matches it firmly. Size is omitted from some rows. Given values are once, few, many or a class for expanded clones.

len: 15; v_gene: TRBV9; j_gene: TRBJ2-2; d_gene: -; abundance: -; CDR3nt: TGTGCCAGCAGCGTAGTAACAGGGCCCACCGGGGAGCTGTTTTTT; CDR3aa: CASSVVTGPTGELFF
len: 15; v_gene: TRBV24-1; j_gene: TRBJ2-3; d_gene: TRBD1; abundance: -; CDR3nt: TGTGCCACCAGTAGGACAGGGCTGGGTCTAGATACGCAGTATTTT; CDR3aa: CATSRTGLGLDTQYF
len: 21; v_gene: TRBV5-1; j_gene: TRBJ2-6; d_gene: TRBD1; abundance: -; CDR3nt: TGCGCCAGCAGCCTAATCAGTGGACAGGGGGCGAATCCACCTGGGGCCAACGTCCTGACTTTC; CDR3aa: CASSLISGQGANPPGANVLTF
len: 18; v_gene: TRBV4-3; j_gene: TRBJ1-2; d_gene: -; abundance: -; CDR3nt: TGCGCCAGCAGCCAATCGCTCCCCGGGGGGGGTAATAACTATGGCTACACCTTC; CDR3aa: CASSQSLPGGGNNYGYTF
len: 15; v_gene: TRBV30; j_gene: TRBJ1-2; d_gene: -; abundance: -; CDR3nt: TGTGCCTGGAACCCGACAGGCCCCACTCGCTATGGCTACACCTTC; CDR3aa: CAWNPTGPTRYGYTF
len: 15; v_gene: TRBV7-7; j_gene: TRBJ2-2; d_gene: TRBD1; abundance: once; CDR3nt: TGTGCTAGCAGCCGGGACAGGGGGAACACCGGGGAGCTGTTTTTT; CDR3aa: CASSRDRGNTGELFF
len: 12; v_gene: TRBV2; j_gene: TRBJ2-7; d_gene: TRBD1; abundance: -; CDR3nt: TGTGCCAGCAGTTTTTCAGGGGGAGAGCAGTACTTC; CDR3aa: CASSFSGGEQYF
len: 15; v_gene: TRBV9; j_gene: TRBJ1-5; d_gene: -; abundance: -; CDR3nt: TGTGCCAGCAGTTTTAGCGGGGAACCTAATCAGCCCCAGCATTTT; CDR3aa: CASSFSGEPNQPQHF
len: 12; v_gene: TRBV12-3/TRBV12-4; j_gene: TRBJ1-2; d_gene: -; abundance: -; CDR3nt: TGTGCCAGCATGCAATTCCAGGGTGGCTACACCTTC; CDR3aa: CASMQFQGGYTF
len: 15; v_gene: TRBV9; j_gene: TRBJ2-1; d_gene: TRBD2; abundance: -; CDR3nt: TGTGCCAGCAGCGTAGTTAGCGGGAAGAACAATGAGCAGTTCTTC; CDR3aa: CASSVVSGKNNEQFF
len: 14; v_gene: TRBV7-6; j_gene: TRBJ2-7; d_gene: -; abundance: once; CDR3nt: TGTGCCAGCAGCTTAGAGGCAGGGACCTACGAGCAGTACTTC; CDR3aa: CASSLEAGTYEQYF
len: 13; v_gene: TRBV7-2; j_gene: TRBJ2-2; d_gene: -; abundance: -; CDR3nt: TGTGCCAGCAGCGTCGAGGGAACCGGGGAGCTGTTTTTT; CDR3aa: CASSVEGTGELFF
len: 15; v_gene: TRBV6-5; j_gene: TRBJ2-5; d_gene: TRBD2; abundance: once; CDR3nt: TGTGCCAGCAGACCTTGGGGGGGGAATCAAGAGACCCAGTACTTC; CDR3aa: CASRPWGGNQETQYF
len: 13; v_gene: TRBV12-3/TRBV12-4; j_gene: TRBJ1-5; d_gene: -; abundance: -; CDR3nt: TGTGCCAGCAGTTTAGCGGGGAGTCAGCCCCAGCATTTT; CDR3aa: CASSLAGSQPQHF
len: 13; v_gene: TRBV9; j_gene: TRBJ2-5; d_gene: -; abundance: -; CDR3nt: TGTGCCAGCAGCGTAGGAGATATGGAGACCCAGTACTTC; CDR3aa: CASSVGDMETQYF
len: 15; v_gene: TRBV28; j_gene: TRBJ2-7; d_gene: -; abundance: -; CDR3nt: TGTGCCAGCAGTCCCCGCGGCGGGACCTCCTACGAGCAGTACTTC; CDR3aa: CASSPRGGTSYEQYF
len: 12; v_gene: TRBV28; j_gene: TRBJ2-1; d_gene: -; abundance: -; CDR3nt: TGTGCCAGCAGTTTGGGGGGAGATGAGCAGTTCTTC; CDR3aa: CASSLGGDEQFF
len: 14; v_gene: TRBV11-2; j_gene: TRBJ1-3; d_gene: -; abundance: -; CDR3nt: TGTGCCAGCAGCCAACAGGGCTCTGGAAACACCATATATTTT; CDR3aa: CASSQQGSGNTIYF
len: 18; v_gene: TRBV4-3; j_gene: TRBJ2-3; d_gene: TRBD2; abundance: -; CDR3nt: TGCGCCAGCAGCCAACGAGTAGCGGGAGGCGCGGGGACAGATACGCAGTATTTT; CDR3aa: CASSQRVAGGAGTDTQYF
len: 15; v_gene: TRBV5-1; j_gene: TRBJ2-3; d_gene: -; abundance: -; CDR3nt: TGCGCCAGCAGCTTGGGAGGCAGCGGTGGGAATACGCAGTATTTT; CDR3aa: CASSLGGSGGNTQYF
len: 15; v_gene: TRBV19; j_gene: TRBJ2-2; d_gene: -; abundance: few; CDR3nt: TGTGCCAGTATGGCGACAAGCCGTGGCACCGGGGAGCTGTTTTTT; CDR3aa: CASMATSRGTGELFF
len: 16; v_gene: TRBV5-4; j_gene: TRBJ2-5; d_gene: -; abundance: -; CDR3nt: TGTGCCAGCAGCTTGGCGGGCCTTGCGGGGCGGGAGACCCAGTACTTC; CDR3aa: CASSLAGLAGRETQYF
len: 15; v_gene: TRBV29-1; j_gene: TRBJ1-2; d_gene: -; abundance: -; CDR3nt: TGCAGCGTTGAGTCCAGGGAAGATATTTGGTATGGCTACACCTTC; CDR3aa: CSVESREDIWYGYTF
len: 13; v_gene: TRBV28; j_gene: TRBJ2-5; d_gene: -; abundance: -; CDR3nt: TGTGCCAGCCGAGCTGGCGGGCAAGAGACCCAGTACTTC; CDR3aa: CASRAGGQETQYF
len: 14; v_gene: TRBV5-1; j_gene: TRBJ1-1; d_gene: -; abundance: few; CDR3nt: TGCGCCAGCAGCGCCGACATCATGAACACTGAAGCTTTCTTT; CDR3aa: CASSADIMNTEAFF
len: 16; v_gene: TRBV3-1/TRBV3-2; j_gene: TRBJ1-5; d_gene: -; abundance: -; CDR3nt: TGTGCCAGCAGCCAAGATTTATCGGCGGGGAATCAGCCCCAGCATTTT; CDR3aa: CASSQDLSAGNQPQHF
len: 14; v_gene: TRBV19; j_gene: TRBJ2-1; d_gene: -; abundance: -; CDR3nt: TGTGCCAGTAGTATTGGGTCTAGCAGGAATGAGCAGTTCTTC; CDR3aa: CASSIGSSRNEQFF
len: 15; v_gene: TRBV7-9; j_gene: TRBJ2-2; d_gene: TRBD1; abundance: few; CDR3nt: TGTGCCAGCAGCCTCCGGACAGGGGGAGCGGGGGAGCTGTTTTTT; CDR3aa: CASSLRTGGAGELFF
len: 12; v_gene: TRBV12-3/TRBV12-4; j_gene: TRBJ2-7; d_gene: -; abundance: -; CDR3nt: TGTGCCAGCAGTTACTCGGGGTACGAGCAGTACTTC; CDR3aa: CASSYSGYEQYF
len: 14; v_gene: TRBV6-8; j_gene: TRBJ2-5; d_gene: -; abundance: -; CDR3nt: TGTGCCAGCAGTTATATGGCCCCCAGAGAGACCCAGTACTTC; CDR3aa: CASSYMAPRETQYF
len: 15; v_gene: TRBV9; j_gene: TRBJ2-2; d_gene: -; abundance: -; CDR3nt: TGTGCCAGCAGCCTGCGGGGTGTCCAACACGGGGAGCTGTTTTTT; CDR3aa: CASSLRGVQHGELFF
len: 15; v_gene: TRBV6-6; j_gene: TRBJ1-1; d_gene: -; abundance: once; CDR3nt: TGTGCCAGCATCCAAAAGAACAGGGAGGGGACTGAAGCTTTCTTT; CDR3aa: CASIQKNREGTEAFF
len: 16; v_gene: TRBV2; j_gene: TRBJ2-7; d_gene: TRBD2; abundance: -; CDR3nt: TGTGCCAGCAGTGAAAGGAATAGCGGGATAGGGAACGAGCAGTACTTC; CDR3aa: CASSERNSGIGNEQYF
len: 14; v_gene: TRBV19; j_gene: TRBJ2-7; d_gene: TRBD1; abundance: -; CDR3nt: TGTGCCAGTAGTCCCCGACAGGGTAAGAACGAGCAGTACTTC; CDR3aa: CASSPRQGKNEQYF
len: 15; v_gene: TRBV28; j_gene: TRBJ2-2; d_gene: -; abundance: -; CDR3nt: TGTGCCAGCAGTTCCGCAGGGGCCGGGACCGGGGAGCTGTTTTTT; CDR3aa: CASSSAGAGTGELFF
len: 14; v_gene: TRBV6-1; j_gene: TRBJ2-3; d_gene: -; abundance: -; CDR3nt: TGTGCCAGCAGTGATGGACTCTCTCGGGGTACGCAGTATTTT; CDR3aa: CASSDGLSRGTQYF
len: 12; v_gene: TRBV7-9; j_gene: TRBJ1-2; d_gene: TRBD1; abundance: -; CDR3nt: TGTGCCAGCAGCTTAGCGACAGGGAGCTACACCTTC; CDR3aa: CASSLATGSYTF
len: 15; v_gene: TRBV11-3; j_gene: TRBJ2-2; d_gene: -; abundance: -; CDR3nt: TGTGCCAGCAGCTTCCGGTCTCGGCGGTCCGGGGAGCTGTTTTTT; CDR3aa: CASSFRSRRSGELFF
len: 14; v_gene: TRBV7-9; j_gene: TRBJ2-1; d_gene: TRBD2; abundance: -; CDR3nt: TGTGCCAGTACCTTGGCGGGAGTTCCCTTAGAGCAGTTCTTC; CDR3aa: CASTLAGVPLEQFF
len: 13; v_gene: TRBV6-5; j_gene: TRBJ1-1; d_gene: -; abundance: -; CDR3nt: TGTGCCAGCAGTTTATCAGGGAACACTGAAGCTTTCTTT; CDR3aa: CASSLSGNTEAFF
len: 15; v_gene: TRBV6-6; j_gene: TRBJ2-7; d_gene: -; abundance: -; CDR3nt: TGTGCCAGCAGTTCCCAGCAGGGTCGGTCCTACGAGCAGTACTTC; CDR3aa: CASSSQQGRSYEQYF
len: 13; v_gene: TRBV27; j_gene: TRBJ1-1; d_gene: -; abundance: -; CDR3nt: TGTGCCAGCAGTTCCGATCTGGAGACTGAAGCTTTCTTT; CDR3aa: CASSSDLETEAFF
len: 16; v_gene: TRBV19; j_gene: TRBJ2-7; d_gene: -; abundance: -; CDR3nt: TGTGCCAGTAGTGGGGTCTGGAGGACCGGCTCCTACGAGCAGTACTTC; CDR3aa: CASSGVWRTGSYEQYF
len: 13; v_gene: TRBV6-5; j_gene: TRBJ1-4; d_gene: -; abundance: -; CDR3nt: TGTGCCAGCGGGGACATGGCGGGTGAAAAACTGTTTTTT; CDR3aa: CASGDMAGEKLFF
len: 16; v_gene: TRBV27; j_gene: TRBJ1-2; d_gene: TRBD1; abundance: -; CDR3nt: TGTGCCAGCACCCACAGGGGGCCGGTAGCTAACTATGGCTACACCTTC; CDR3aa: CASTHRGPVANYGYTF
len: 16; v_gene: TRBV5-1; j_gene: TRBJ1-4; d_gene: TRBD1; abundance: -; CDR3nt: TGCGCCAGCAGCCCCGTGTCGGGACAGGCTAATGAAAAACTGTTTTTT; CDR3aa: CASSPVSGQANEKLFF
len: 13; v_gene: TRBV12-3/TRBV12-4; j_gene: TRBJ2-2; d_gene: -; abundance: -; CDR3nt: TGTGCCAGCGAAGGAGCGGTTACCGGGGAGCTGTTTTTT; CDR3aa: CASEGAVTGELFF
len: 14; v_gene: TRBV4-3; j_gene: TRBJ2-3; d_gene: -; abundance: -; CDR3nt: TGCGCCAGCAGCCTGGGCCGGGAAACAGATACGCAGTATTTT; CDR3aa: CASSLGRETDTQYF
len: 14; v_gene: TRBV4-1; j_gene: TRBJ1-1; d_gene: -; abundance: -; CDR3nt: TGCGCCAGCAGGGCTCAGGGGCCGAACACTGAAGCTTTCTTT; CDR3aa: CASRAQGPNTEAFF
len: 14; v_gene: TRBV7-2; j_gene: TRBJ1-2; d_gene: -; abundance: -; CDR3nt: TGTGCCAGCAGCCCAGCAGGGGATTTCTATGGCTACACCTTC; CDR3aa: CASSPAGDFYGYTF